A single count supports the clone carrying this T cell receptor (beta chain). The antigen remains unidentified. These data belong to a study of Ad26.COV2.S vaccination and SARS-CoV-2 variants. Notes on the study in general: In vaccinated individuals, spike-specific CD8+ and CD4+ T cell responses reportedly displayed substantial breadth.

Treatment here: approximately 18 received Ad26.COV2.S at low or high dose, single or two shots; roughly five received placebo; per-sample allocation not given. Sample collection was performed on day 63 after the first vaccine or placebo injection. TCRdb's table, derived via immunoSEQ multiplex PCR, lists solely in-frame clones and lacks some. The top ten hold about 10% of the sample, which has some 250,000 clones, approximately 90% seen once. The CDR3 is 11 amino acids. The germline V gene encodes CDR1 MNHEY and CDR2 SMNVEV (reference sequence). Trimming removed 7 bases at V and 8 bases at J, with 8 bases between.

The V and J genes are TRBV27 and TRBJ1-4; D gene unclear. The TCR comes from a person aged 18-65 years who received the Ad26.COV2.S COVID-19 vaccine or a placebo. Sequences were derived from peripheral blood, sampled in a trial of Ad26.COV2.S vaccine versus placebo. This CDR3 reads CASNSPEKLFF. DNA of the CDR3: TGTGCCAGCAACTCCCCCGAAAAACTGTTTTTT.